Sequencing of this T cell receptor (beta chain) was carried out in a study of cytomegalovirus exposure and HLA in healthy donors. The CDR3 extends over 15 amino acids. Per the germline V gene, CDR1 is SGHNT and CDR2 is YYREEE (reference sequence). V lost 4 bases and J 0 bases, leaving 11 bases between the germline ends. The PCR used 60 Vbeta and 13 Jbeta primers. Here immunoSEQ multiplex PCR was the method, and the copy in TCRdb shows in-frame clones only, minus some. This table holds about 130,000 clones, 65% to 80% found once. The TCR originated in a woman aged 55-69 years in good health and CMV-seropositive. The V call is TRBV5-4, the J call TRBJ2-1; TRBD2 is a possible D gene (6 bases). The specimen sequenced was PBMCs. For the CDR3, the DNA is TGTGCCAGCAGCGCTAGCGTAAGCTCCTACAATGAGCAGTTCTTC. Encoded protein: CASSASVSSYNEQFF.